This T cell receptor beta chain was documented in a study of regulatory T cells in long-lasting Graves disease. Study results and caveats: TCR diversity was lower in persistent Graves' patients (versus newly diagnosed ones). The work looked only at peripheral blood and did not look at thyroid tissue. Among samples with persistent disease, TRBV28, TRBJ1-2 and TRBJ2-5 were favored.

Sample time point: persistent/refractory GD, antithyroid drugs over 5 years with positive TRAb. The TCR library was made from RNA extracted from PBMCs. American Thyroid Association guidelines were used to diagnose Graves' disease. Arm-PCR of CDR3 regions with iRepertoire HTBI primers generated TCR beta libraries. MiXCR, applied by TCRdb to the multiplex PCR reads, yields one record per CDR3 protein. Counted here are fewer than 450,000 distinct CDR3 sequences, roughly 20% occurring once; the ten biggest clones make up less than 25%. Points on this clonotype: Its antigen is not identified.

This CDR3 comprises 14 residues. Germline-derived CDR1 and CDR2 are LNHDA and SQIVND (reference sequence). The junction had 6 bases not matched to a gene; V was cut back by 7 bases and J by 2 bases. Sequenced material: peripheral blood mononuclear cells (PBMCs), taken when the disease was refractory, from a patient treated with antithyroid drugs. This TCR came from a female donor with Graves disease. This chain connects TRBV19 to TRBJ1-1; 8 bases agree with TRBD1. For the CDR3, the DNA is TGTGCCAGTAAGATTACAGGGGGAAACACTGAAGCTTTCTTT. As protein: CASKITGGNTEAFF.